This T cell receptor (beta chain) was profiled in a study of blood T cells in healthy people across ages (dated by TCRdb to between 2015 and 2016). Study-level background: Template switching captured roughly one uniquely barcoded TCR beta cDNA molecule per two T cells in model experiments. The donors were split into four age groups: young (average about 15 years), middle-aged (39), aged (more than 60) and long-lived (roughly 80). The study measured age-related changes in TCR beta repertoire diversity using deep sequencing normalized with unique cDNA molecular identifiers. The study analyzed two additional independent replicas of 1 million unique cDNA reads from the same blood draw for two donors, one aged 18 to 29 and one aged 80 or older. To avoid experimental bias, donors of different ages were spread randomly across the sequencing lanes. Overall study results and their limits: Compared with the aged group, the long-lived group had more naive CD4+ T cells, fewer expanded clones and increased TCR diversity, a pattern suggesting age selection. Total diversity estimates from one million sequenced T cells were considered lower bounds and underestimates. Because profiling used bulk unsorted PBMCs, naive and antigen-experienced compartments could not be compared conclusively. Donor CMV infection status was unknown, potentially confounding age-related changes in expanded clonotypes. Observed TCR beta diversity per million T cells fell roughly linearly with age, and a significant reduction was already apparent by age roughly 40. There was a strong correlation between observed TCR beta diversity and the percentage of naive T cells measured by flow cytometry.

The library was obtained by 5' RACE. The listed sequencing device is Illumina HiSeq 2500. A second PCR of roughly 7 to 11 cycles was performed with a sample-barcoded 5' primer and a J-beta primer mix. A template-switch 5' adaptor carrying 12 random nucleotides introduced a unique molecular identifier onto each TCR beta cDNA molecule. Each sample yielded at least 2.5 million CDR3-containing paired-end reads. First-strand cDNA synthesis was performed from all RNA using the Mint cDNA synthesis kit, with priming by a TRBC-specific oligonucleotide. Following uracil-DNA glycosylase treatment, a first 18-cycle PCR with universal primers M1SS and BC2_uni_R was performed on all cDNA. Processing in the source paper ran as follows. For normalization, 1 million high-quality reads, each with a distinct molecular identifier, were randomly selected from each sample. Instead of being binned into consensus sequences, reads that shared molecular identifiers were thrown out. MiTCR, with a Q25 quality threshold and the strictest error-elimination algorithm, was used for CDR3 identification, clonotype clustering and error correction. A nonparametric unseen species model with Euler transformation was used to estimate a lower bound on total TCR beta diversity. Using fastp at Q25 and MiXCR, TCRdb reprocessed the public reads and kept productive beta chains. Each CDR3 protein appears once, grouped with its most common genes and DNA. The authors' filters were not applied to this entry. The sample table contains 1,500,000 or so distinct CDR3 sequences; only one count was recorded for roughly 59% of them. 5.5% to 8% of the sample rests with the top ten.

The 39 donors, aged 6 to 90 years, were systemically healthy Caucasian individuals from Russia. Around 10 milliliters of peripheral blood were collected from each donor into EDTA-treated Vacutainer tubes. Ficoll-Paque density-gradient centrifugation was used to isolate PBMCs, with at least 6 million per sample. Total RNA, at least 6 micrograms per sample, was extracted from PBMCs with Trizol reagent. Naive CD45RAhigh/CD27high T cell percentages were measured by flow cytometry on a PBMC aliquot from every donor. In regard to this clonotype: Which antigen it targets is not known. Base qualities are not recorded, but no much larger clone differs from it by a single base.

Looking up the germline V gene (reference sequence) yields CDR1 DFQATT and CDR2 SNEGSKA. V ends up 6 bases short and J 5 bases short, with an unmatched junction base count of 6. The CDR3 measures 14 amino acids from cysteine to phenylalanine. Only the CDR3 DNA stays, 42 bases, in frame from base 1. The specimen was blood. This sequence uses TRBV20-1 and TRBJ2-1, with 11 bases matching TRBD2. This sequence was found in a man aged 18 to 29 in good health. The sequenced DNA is TGCAGTGCCCCCGGACTAGCGGGTAACAATGAGCAGTTCTTC. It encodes CSAPGLAGNNEQFF.